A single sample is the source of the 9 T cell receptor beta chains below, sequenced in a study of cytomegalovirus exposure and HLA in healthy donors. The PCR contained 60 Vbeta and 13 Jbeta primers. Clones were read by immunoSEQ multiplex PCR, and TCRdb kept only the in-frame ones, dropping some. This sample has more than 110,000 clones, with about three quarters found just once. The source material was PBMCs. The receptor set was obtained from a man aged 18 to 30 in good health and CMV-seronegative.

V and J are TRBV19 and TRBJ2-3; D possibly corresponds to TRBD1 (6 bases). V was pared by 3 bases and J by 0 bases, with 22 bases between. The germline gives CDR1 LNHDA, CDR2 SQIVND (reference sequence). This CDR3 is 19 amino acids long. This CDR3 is CASSISLNRDNPSTDTQYF. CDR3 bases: TGTGCCAGTAGTATCTCCCTCAATCGGGACAACCCTAGCACAGATACGCAGTATTTT.

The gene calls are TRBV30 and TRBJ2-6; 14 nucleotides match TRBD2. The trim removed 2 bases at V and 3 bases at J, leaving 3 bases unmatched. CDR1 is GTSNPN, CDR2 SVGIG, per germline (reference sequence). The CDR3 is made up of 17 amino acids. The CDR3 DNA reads TGTGCCTGGAGTTTCGGGACTAGCGGGGGTGGGGCCAACGTCCTGACTTTC. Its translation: CAWSFGTSGGGANVLTF. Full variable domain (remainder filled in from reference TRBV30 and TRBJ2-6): SQTIHQWPATLVQPVGSPLSLECTVEGTSNPNLYWYRQAAGRGLQLLFYSVGIGQISSEVPQNLSASRPQDRQFILSSKKLLLSDSGFYLCAWSFGTSGGGANVLTFGAGSRLTVL.

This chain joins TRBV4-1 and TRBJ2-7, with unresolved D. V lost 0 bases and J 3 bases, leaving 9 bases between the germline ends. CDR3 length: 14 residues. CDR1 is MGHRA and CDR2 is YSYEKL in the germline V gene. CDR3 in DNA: TGCGCCAGCAGCCAAGATGCGGAGATCTACGAGCAGTACTTC. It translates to CASSQDAEIYEQYF.

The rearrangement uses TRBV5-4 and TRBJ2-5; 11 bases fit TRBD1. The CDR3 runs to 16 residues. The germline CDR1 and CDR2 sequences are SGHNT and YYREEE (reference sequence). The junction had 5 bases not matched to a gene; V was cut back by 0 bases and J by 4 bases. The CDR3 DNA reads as TGTGCCAGCAGCTTGGAAAGGACAGGGGGCAGAGAGACCCAGTACTTC. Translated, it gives CASSLERTGGRETQYF.

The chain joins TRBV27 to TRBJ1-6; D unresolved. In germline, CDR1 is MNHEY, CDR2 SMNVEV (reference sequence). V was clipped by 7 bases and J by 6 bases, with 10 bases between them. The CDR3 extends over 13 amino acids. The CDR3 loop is CASNNHINSPLHF. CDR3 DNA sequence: TGTGCCAGCAACAACCACATTAATTCACCCCTCCACTTT.

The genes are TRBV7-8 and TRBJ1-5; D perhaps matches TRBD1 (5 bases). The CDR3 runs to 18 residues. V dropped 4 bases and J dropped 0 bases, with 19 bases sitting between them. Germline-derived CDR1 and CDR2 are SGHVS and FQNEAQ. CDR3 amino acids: CASSYAPKDSYSNQPQHF. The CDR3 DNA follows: TGTGCCAGCAGCTACGCCCCAAAAGACAGCTATAGCAATCAGCCCCAGCATTTT.

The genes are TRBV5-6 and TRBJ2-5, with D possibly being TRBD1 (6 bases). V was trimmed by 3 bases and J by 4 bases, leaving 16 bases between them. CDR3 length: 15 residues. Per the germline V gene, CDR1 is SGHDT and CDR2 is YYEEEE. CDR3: CASSSFRGLRETQYF. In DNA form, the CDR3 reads TGTGCCAGCAGCTCCTTCAGGGGATTGAGAGAGACCCAGTACTTC.

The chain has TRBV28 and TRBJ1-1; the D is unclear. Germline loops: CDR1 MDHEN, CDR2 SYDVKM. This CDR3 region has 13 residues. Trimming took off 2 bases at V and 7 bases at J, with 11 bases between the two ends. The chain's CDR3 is CASSLVARGEAFF. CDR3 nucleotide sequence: TGTGCCAGCAGTTTAGTAGCCCGGGGTGAAGCTTTCTTT.

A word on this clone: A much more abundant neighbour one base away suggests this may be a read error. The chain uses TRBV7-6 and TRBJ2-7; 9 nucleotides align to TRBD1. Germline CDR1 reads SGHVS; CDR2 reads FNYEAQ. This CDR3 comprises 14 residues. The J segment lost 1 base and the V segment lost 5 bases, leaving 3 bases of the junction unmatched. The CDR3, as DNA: TGTGCCAGCAGCCCCGGGACAGGGTCCTACGAGCAGTACTTC. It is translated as CASSPGTGSYEQYF.